These T cell receptor beta chains were read from a single sample in a study of OX40 agonist ivuxolimab in advanced cancers. TCRdb's copy holds only in-frame clones and misses some; the assay was immunoSEQ multiplex PCR. In the table there are around 80,000 clones, about 85% of which are singletons. Sequencing was performed on CD4+ or CD8+ T cells sorted from blood, taken in a trial of the OX40 agonist ivuxolimab. Source of these receptors: an adult with an advanced solid tumor such as melanoma, head and neck, liver or kidney cancer. Both conserved end residues are part of each CDR3. Each record gives: clone size, D gene, V gene, J gene, CDR3 protein, CDR3 DNA. D genes are given only for firm matches. Clone size appears in some rows only: once, few, many, or a class for an expanded clone.

>.|.|TRBV19|TRBJ1-4
CASSPPSVRLEKLFF
TGTGCCAGTAGTCCCCCCTCGGTCCGACTGGAAAAACTGTTTTTT
>.|TRBD2|TRBV5-1|TRBJ2-3
CASSPAGAGGLFTDTQYF
TGCGCCAGCAGCCCCGCGGGGGCGGGGGGACTCTTCACAGATACGCAGTATTTT
>.|TRBD1|TRBV7-3|TRBJ2-2
CASSPGQGMGGELFF
TGTGCCAGCAGCCCTGGACAGGGGATGGGCGGGGAGCTGTTTTTT
>once|.|TRBV6-1|TRBJ1-5
CASGLSNQPQHF
TGTGCCAGCGGTCTTAGCAATCAGCCCCAGCATTTT
>.|TRBD1|TRBV11-2|TRBJ1-2
CASSFDRGGYTF
TGTGCCAGCAGCTTTGACAGGGGCGGCTACACCTTC
>.|.|TRBV9|TRBJ1-1
CASSALGAEAFF
TGTGCCAGCAGCGCCCTCGGGGCCGAAGCTTTCTTT
>few|TRBD2|TRBV14|TRBJ2-1
CASSLGLGFDEQFF
TGTGCCAGCAGCTTGGGACTAGGGTTCGATGAGCAGTTCTTC
>.|TRBD1|TRBV19|TRBJ1-1
CASSSGLDRVVTEAFF
TGTGCCAGTAGTTCTGGTTTGGACAGGGTGGTCACTGAAGCTTTCTTT
>.|.|TRBV4-3|TRBJ2-1
CASSQEKGSRVGTGWEQFF
TGCGCCAGCAGCCAAGAAAAAGGGTCTAGGGTCGGAACGGGATGGGAGCAGTTCTTC
>.|.|TRBV18|TRBJ2-2
CASSPVSGTTGELFF
TGTGCCAGCTCACCGGTATCTGGGACCACCGGGGAGCTGTTTTTT
>once|.|TRBV27|TRBJ1-3
CASSLFPLGGSSSGNTIYF
TGTGCCAGCAGTTTATTCCCCCTTGGGGGTTCAAGCTCTGGAAACACCATATATTTT
>.|.|TRBV12-5|TRBJ2-3
CASGLERATDTQYF
TGTGCTAGTGGTTTGGAACGGGCCACAGATACGCAGTATTTT
>few|TRBD1|TRBV7-8|TRBJ1-5
CASSLGAGGTNQPQHF
TGTGCCAGCAGCTTAGGGGCAGGGGGGACGAATCAGCCCCAGCATTTT
>.|.|TRBV12-5|TRBJ2-2
CASGPEAGELFF
TGTGCTAGTGGACCAGAGGCCGGGGAGCTGTTTTTT
>.|TRBD1|TRBV27|TRBJ1-4
CASSLQGAREKLFF
TGTGCCAGCAGTTTACAGGGGGCAAGAGAAAAACTGTTTTTT
>once|.|TRBV19|TRBJ1-5
CASSMAAGKTNQPQHF
TGTGCCAGTAGTATGGCGGCAGGGAAGACCAATCAGCCCCAGCATTTT
>.|.|TRBV6-6|TRBJ1-1
CASFLLGGGSTEAFF
TGTGCCAGCTTCCTACTCGGGGGGGGTTCCACTGAAGCTTTCTTT
>.|.|TRBV7-9|TRBJ1-5
CASSLGGASRTQHF
TGTGCCAGCAGCCTAGGGGGGGCTAGCAGGACCCAGCATTTT
>.|TRBD2|TRBV12-5|TRBJ2-1
CASGSPPEREITYNEQFF
TGTGCTAGTGGTTCCCCACCCGAGCGGGAGATCACCTACAATGAGCAGTTCTTC
>.|TRBD1|TRBV6-5|TRBJ1-2
CASSYSRQGAQGYTF
TGTGCCAGCAGTTACTCTCGACAGGGGGCGCAAGGCTACACCTTC
>.|TRBD1|TRBV4-3|TRBJ2-7
CASSLDRGSYEQYF
TGCGCCAGCAGCCTCGACAGGGGGTCCTACGAGCAGTACTTC
>.|.|TRBV20-1|TRBJ1-4
CSALNEKLFF
TGCAGTGCTCTGAATGAAAAACTGTTTTTT
>.|.|TRBV6-1|TRBJ2-1
CASSALGSGSYNEQFF
TGTGCCAGCAGTGCCTTAGGAAGCGGATCCTACAATGAGCAGTTCTTC
>.|TRBD1|TRBV7-2|TRBJ1-2
CASSLDLARDSTF
TGTGCCAGCAGCTTAGATCTTGCAAGGGACAGCACCTTC
>.|.|TRBV21-1|TRBJ1-4
CASSKRAGQGANEKLFF
TGTGCCAGCAGCAAACGGGCCGGACAAGGGGCTAATGAAAAACTGTTTTTT
>.|TRBD2|TRBV19|TRBJ2-5
CASSIAELAGVTQETQYF
TGTGCCAGTAGTATAGCCGAACTAGCGGGGGTCACCCAAGAGACCCAGTACTTC
>.|.|TRBV5-4|TRBJ2-3
CASSFRASGTDTQYF
TGTGCCAGCAGCTTCAGGGCGTCGGGCACAGATACGCAGTATTTT
>.|.|TRBV6-6|TRBJ1-1
CASSYPYENTEAFF
TGTGCCAGCAGCTACCCCTACGAGAACACTGAAGCTTTCTTT
>.|TRBD2|TRBV18|TRBJ2-7
CASSPAGTSGSYEQYF
TGTGCCAGCTCACCAGCCGGGACTAGCGGATCCTACGAGCAGTACTTC
>few|.|TRBV25-1|TRBJ1-1
CASSQGHTEAFF
TGTGCCAGCAGTCAGGGGCACACTGAAGCTTTCTTT
>.|TRBD2|TRBV10-3|TRBJ2-1
CAISLGLAGNNEQFF
TGTGCCATCTCCCTGGGACTAGCGGGCAACAATGAGCAGTTCTTC
>.|.|TRBV30|TRBJ1-6
CAWSRRDSPLHF
TGTGCCTGGAGCAGACGGGATTCACCCCTCCACTTT
>.|.|TRBV6-1|TRBJ2-1
CARDPWYNEQFF
TGTGCCAGGGACCCTTGGTACAATGAGCAGTTCTTC
>.|.|TRBV6-6|TRBJ1-1
CASSYSFVTENTEAFF
TGTGCCAGCAGTTACTCGTTCGTAACAGAGAACACTGAAGCTTTCTTT
>.|.|TRBV29-1|TRBJ2-3
CSHDGSAGTDTQYF
TGCAGCCATGACGGGAGCGCTGGGACAGATACGCAGTATTTT
>.|TRBD1|TRBV12-5|TRBJ1-4
CASGLVLSVLGEQGQVHEKLFF
TGTGCTAGTGGTTTGGTATTGTCAGTTTTGGGGGAGCAGGGACAGGTGCATGAAAAACTGTTTTTT
>.|.|TRBV5-6|TRBJ2-2
CASSFLFRDFQSGELFF
TGTGCCAGCAGCTTCCTATTCCGGGACTTCCAGAGTGGGGAGCTGTTTTTT
>.|TRBD1|TRBV6-5|TRBJ1-2
CASSYFPTGGGYTF
TGTGCCAGCAGCTACTTCCCCACAGGGGGCGGCTACACCTTC
>once|.|TRBV5-5|TRBJ1-2
CASSLGQRGSDTF
TGTGCCAGCAGCCTCGGACAGAGAGGGTCTGACACCTTC
>.|.|TRBV6-5|TRBJ1-1
CASSFLGRNTEAFF
TGTGCCAGCAGTTTCCTTGGACGGAACACTGAAGCTTTCTTT
>.|TRBD1|TRBV13|TRBJ2-7
CASPTGDPYEQYF
TGTGCCAGCCCGACAGGGGACCCCTACGAGCAGTACTTC
>once|.|TRBV28|TRBJ2-7
CASSLARQGSYEQYF
TGTGCCAGCAGTTTGGCAAGGCAGGGGAGTTACGAGCAGTACTTC
>.|.|TRBV7-9|TRBJ2-7
CASSLAEKATYEQYF
TGTGCCAGCAGCTTAGCGGAAAAGGCGACCTACGAGCAGTACTTC
>.|.|TRBV6-5|TRBJ2-1
CASRYSVSYNEQFF
TGTGCCAGCAGGTATAGCGTCTCCTACAATGAGCAGTTCTTC
>.|.|TRBV28|TRBJ2-7
CASSLSGYEQYF
TGTGCCAGCAGTTTATCCGGGTACGAGCAGTACTTC